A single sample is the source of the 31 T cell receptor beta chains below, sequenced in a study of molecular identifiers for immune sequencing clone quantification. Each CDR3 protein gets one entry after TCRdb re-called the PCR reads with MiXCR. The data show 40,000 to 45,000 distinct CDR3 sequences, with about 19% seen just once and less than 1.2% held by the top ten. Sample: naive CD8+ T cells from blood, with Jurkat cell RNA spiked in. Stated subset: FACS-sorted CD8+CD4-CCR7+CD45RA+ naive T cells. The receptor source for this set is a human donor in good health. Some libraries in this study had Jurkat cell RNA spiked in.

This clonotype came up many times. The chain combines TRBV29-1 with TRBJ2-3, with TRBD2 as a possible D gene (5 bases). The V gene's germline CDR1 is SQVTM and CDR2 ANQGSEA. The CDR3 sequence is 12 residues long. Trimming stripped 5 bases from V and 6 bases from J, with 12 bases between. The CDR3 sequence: CSVLASMDTQYF. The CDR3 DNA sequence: TGCAGCGTTCTGGCTAGCATGGATACGCAGTATTTT.

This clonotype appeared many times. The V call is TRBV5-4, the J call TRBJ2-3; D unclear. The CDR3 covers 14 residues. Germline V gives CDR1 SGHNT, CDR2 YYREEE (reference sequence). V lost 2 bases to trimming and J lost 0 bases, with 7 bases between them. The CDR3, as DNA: TGTGCCAGCAGCTTTTATGTAAGCACAGATACGCAGTATTTT. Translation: CASSFYVSTDTQYF. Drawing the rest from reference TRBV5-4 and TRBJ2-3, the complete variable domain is ETGVTQSPTHLIKTRGQQVTLRCSSQSGHNTVSWYQQALGQGPQFIFQYYREEENGRGNFPPRFSGLQFPNYSSELNVNALELDDSALYLCASSFYVSTDTQYFGPGTRLTVL.

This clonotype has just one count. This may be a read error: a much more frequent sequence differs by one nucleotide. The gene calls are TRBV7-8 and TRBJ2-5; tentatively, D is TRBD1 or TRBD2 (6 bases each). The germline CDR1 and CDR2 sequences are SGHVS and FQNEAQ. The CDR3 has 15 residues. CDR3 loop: CATSLDPRPGEAQYF. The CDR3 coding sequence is TGTGCCACCAGCTTAGATCCCAGGCCAGGGGAGGCCCAGTACTTC.

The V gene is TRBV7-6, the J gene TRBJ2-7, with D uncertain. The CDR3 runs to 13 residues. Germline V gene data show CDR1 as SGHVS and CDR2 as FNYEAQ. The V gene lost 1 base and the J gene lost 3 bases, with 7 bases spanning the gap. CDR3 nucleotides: TGTGCCAGCAGCTTAGGTCCCGGCTACGAGCAGTACTTC. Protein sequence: CASSLGPGYEQYF.

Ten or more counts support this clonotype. CDR3 nucleotides: TGCAGTGCTAGGGACACTAGCTATGGCTACACCTTC. As protein: CSARDTSYGYTF. The rearrangement joins TRBV20-1 to TRBJ1-2; a weak D match, TRBD1 (5 bases). Trimming pared 3 bases from V and 4 bases from J, leaving 9 bases between. Per the germline V gene, CDR1 is DFQATT and CDR2 is SNEGSKA (reference sequence). The CDR3 totals 12 residues.

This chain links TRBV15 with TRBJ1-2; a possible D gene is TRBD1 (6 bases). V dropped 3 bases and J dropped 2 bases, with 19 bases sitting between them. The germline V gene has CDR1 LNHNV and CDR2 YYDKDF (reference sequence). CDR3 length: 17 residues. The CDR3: CATSSTGLTGSNYGYTF. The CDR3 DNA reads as TGTGCCACCAGCAGCACTGGATTGACAGGATCAAACTATGGCTACACCTTC.

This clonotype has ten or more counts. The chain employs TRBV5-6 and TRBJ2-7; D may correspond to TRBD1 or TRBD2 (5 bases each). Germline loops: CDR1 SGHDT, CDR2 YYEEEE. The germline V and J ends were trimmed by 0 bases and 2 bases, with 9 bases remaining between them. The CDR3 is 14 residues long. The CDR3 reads CASSLGGDTYEQYF. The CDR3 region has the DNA TGTGCCAGCAGCTTGGGAGGGGATACCTACGAGCAGTACTTC.

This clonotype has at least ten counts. CDR3 loop: CASSQDSSGRNNQPQHF. The CDR3 nucleotides read TGCGCCAGCAGCCAAGATTCGTCAGGGAGGAACAATCAGCCCCAGCATTTT. V gene TRBV4-3 combines with J gene TRBJ1-5; a weak D match, TRBD1 (5 bases). Germline V gene data show CDR1 as LGHNA and CDR2 as YSLEER. V was pared by 0 bases and J by 3 bases, with 15 bases between. The CDR3 is made up of 17 amino acids.

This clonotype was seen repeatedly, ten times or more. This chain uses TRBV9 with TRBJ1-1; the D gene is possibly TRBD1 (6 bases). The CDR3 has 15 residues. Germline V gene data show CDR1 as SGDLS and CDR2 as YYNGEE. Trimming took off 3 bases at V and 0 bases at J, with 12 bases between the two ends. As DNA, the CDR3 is TGTGCCAGCAGCGCCCCACAGGGAATGAACACTGAAGCTTTCTTT. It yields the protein CASSAPQGMNTEAFF.

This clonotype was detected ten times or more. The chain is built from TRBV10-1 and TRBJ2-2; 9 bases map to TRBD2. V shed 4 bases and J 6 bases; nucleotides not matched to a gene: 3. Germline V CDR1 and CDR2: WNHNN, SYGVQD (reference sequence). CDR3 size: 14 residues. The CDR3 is CASSVGLAPGELFF. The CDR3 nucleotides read TGCGCCAGCAGTGTGGGACTAGCACCCGGGGAGCTGTTTTTT.

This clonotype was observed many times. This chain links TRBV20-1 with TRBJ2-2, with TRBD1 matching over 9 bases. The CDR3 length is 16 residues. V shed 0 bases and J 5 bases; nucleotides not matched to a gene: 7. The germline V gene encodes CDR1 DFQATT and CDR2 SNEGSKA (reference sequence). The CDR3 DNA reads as TGCAGTGCTAGAGACCTACAGGGGACAGGGACCGGGGAGCTGTTTTTT. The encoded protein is CSARDLQGTGTGELFF.

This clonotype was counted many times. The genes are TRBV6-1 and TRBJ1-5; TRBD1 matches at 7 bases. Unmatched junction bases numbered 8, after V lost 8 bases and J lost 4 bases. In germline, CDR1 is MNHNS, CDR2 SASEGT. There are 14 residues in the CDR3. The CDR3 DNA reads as TGTGCCAGCGGGGAGACAGGGCTGAATCAGCCCCAGCATTTT. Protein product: CASGETGLNQPQHF.

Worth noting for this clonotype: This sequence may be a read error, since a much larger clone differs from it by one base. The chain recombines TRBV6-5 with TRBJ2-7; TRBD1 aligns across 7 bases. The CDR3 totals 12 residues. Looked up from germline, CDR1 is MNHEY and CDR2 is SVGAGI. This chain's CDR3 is CASRTGQYERYF. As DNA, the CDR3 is TGTGCCAGCAGAACGGGACAGTACGAGCGGTACTTC.

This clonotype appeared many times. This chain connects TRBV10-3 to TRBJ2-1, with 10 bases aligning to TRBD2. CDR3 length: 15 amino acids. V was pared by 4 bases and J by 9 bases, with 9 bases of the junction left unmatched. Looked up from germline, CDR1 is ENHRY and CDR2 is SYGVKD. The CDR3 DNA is TGTGCCATCAGTGGTTCTGCTAGCGGGAGTTCTGAGCAGTTCTTC. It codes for CAISGSASGSSEQFF.

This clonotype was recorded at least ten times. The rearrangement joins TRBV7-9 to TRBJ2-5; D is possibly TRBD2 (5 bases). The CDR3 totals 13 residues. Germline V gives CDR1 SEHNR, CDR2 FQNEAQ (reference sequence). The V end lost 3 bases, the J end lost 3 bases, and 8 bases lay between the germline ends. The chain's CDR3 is CASSFQEEETQYF. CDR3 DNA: TGTGCCAGCAGCTTTCAGGAGGAAGAGACCCAGTACTTC.

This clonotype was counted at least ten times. The CDR3 loop is CASSSGAASTDTQYF. As DNA, the CDR3 is TGTGCCAGTAGTTCAGGGGCTGCTAGCACAGATACGCAGTATTTT. The rearrangement joins TRBV19 to TRBJ2-3, with D tentatively TRBD1 (6 bases). Germline V gene sequence: CDR1 LNHDA, CDR2 SQIVND (reference sequence). This CDR3 is 15 amino acids long. V was clipped by 5 bases and J by 0 bases, with 12 bases between them.

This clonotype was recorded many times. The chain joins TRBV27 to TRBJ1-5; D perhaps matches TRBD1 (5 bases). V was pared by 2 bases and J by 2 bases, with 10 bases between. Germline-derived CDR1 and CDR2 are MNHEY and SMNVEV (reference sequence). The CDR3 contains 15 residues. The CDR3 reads CASSLRGVGNQPQHF. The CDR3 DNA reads TGTGCCAGCAGTTTAAGGGGTGTGGGCAATCAGCCCCAGCATTTT.

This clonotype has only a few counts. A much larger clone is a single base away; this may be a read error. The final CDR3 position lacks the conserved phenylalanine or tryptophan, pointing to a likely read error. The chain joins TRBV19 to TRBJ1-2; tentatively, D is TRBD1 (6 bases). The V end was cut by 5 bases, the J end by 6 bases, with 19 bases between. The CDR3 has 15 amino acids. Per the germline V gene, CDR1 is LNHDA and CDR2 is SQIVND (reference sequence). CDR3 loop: CASSFFPGGKDGYTL. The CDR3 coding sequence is TGTGCCAGTAGTTTCTTTCCGGGGGGCAAGGATGGCTACACCCTC.

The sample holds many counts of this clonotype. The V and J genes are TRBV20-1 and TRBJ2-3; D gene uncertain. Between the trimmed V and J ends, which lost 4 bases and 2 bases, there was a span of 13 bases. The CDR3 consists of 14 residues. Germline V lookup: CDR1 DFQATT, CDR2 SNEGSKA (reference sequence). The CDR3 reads CSAKTHTYTDTQYF. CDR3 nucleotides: TGCAGTGCTAAAACTCATACTTACACAGATACGCAGTATTTT.

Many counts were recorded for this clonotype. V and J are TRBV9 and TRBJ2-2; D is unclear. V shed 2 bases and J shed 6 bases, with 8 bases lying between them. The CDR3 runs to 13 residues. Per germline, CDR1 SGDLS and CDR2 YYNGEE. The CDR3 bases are TGTGCCAGCAGCGTTGGGCAGCCCGGGGAGCTGTTTTTT. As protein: CASSVGQPGELFF.

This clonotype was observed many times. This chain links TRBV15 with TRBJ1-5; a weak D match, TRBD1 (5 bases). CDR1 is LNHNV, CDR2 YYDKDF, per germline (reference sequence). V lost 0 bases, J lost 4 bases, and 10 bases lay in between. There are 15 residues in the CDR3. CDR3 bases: TGTGCCACCAGCAGAGAAAGGGGTCTGAATCAGCCCCAGCATTTT. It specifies CATSRERGLNQPQHF.

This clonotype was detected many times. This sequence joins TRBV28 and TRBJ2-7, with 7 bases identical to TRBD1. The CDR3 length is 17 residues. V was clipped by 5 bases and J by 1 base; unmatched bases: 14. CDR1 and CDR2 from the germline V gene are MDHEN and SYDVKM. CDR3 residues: CASSPLGQGQMSYEQYF. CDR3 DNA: TGTGCCAGCAGTCCCCTAGGTCAGGGACAGATGTCCTACGAGCAGTACTTC.

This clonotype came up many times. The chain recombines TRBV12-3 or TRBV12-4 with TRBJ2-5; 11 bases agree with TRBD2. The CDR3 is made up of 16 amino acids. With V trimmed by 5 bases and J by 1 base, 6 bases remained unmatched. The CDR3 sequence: CASSLILAGAQETQYF. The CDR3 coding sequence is TGTGCCAGCAGTCTTATACTAGCGGGGGCCCAAGAGACCCAGTACTTC.

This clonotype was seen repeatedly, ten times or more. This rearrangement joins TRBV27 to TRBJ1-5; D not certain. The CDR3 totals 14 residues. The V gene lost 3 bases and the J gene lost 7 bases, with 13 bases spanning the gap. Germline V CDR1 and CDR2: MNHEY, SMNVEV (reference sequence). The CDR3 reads CASSFYGLGQPQHF. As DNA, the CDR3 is TGTGCCAGCAGTTTCTATGGGCTCGGACAGCCCCAGCATTTT.

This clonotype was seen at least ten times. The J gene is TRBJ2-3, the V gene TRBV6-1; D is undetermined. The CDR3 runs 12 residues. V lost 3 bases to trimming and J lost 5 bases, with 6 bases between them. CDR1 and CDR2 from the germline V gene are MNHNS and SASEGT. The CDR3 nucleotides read TGTGCCAGCAGTGATTTAATAGATACGCAGTATTTT. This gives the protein CASSDLIDTQYF.

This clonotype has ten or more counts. CDR3 in amino acids: CASSSFPGQAYEQYF. CDR3 DNA sequence: TGTGCCAGCAGCTCTTTTCCGGGACAAGCCTACGAGCAGTACTTC. This rearrangement joins TRBV7-2 to TRBJ2-7; a weak D match, TRBD1 (6 bases). V was pared by 4 bases and J by 2 bases, with 15 bases between. The CDR3 is 15 residues long. CDR1 is SGHTA, CDR2 FQGNSA, per germline.

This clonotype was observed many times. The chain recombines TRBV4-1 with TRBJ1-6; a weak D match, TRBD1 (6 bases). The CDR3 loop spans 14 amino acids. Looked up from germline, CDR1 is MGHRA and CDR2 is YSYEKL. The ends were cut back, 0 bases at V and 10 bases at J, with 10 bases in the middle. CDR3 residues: CASSQDTGNSPLHF. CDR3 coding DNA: TGCGCCAGCAGCCAAGATACAGGGAACTCACCCCTCCACTTT.

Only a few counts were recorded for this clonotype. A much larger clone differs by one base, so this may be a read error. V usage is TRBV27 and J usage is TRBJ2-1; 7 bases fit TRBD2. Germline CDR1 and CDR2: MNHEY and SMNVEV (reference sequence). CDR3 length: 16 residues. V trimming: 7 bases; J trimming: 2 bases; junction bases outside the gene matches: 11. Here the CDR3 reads CASTTSSGEAYNEQFF. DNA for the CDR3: TGTGCCAGCACCACATCCAGCGGGGAGGCCTACAATGAGCAGTTCTTC.

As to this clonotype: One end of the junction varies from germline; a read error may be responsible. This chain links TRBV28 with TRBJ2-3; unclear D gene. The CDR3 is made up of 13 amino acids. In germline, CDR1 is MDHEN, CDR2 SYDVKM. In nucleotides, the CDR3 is TGTGCCAGCATCCCGGACCTCACAGATACGCAGTACTTT. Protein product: CASIPDLTDTQYF.

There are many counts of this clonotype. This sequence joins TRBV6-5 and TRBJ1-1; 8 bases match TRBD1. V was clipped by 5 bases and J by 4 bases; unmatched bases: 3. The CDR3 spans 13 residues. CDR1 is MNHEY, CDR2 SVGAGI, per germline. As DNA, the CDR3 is TGTGCCAGCAGTCAGACAGGGGCCACTGAAGCTTTCTTT. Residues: CASSQTGATEAFF.

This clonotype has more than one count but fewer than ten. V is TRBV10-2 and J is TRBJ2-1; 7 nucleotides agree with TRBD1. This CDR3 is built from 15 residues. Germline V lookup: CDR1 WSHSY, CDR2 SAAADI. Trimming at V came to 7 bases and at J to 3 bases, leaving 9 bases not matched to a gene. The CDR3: CASTPDRNHYNEQFF. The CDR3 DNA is TGCGCCAGCACCCCGGACAGGAACCACTACAATGAGCAGTTCTTC.